These 15 T cell receptor beta chains originate from one sample sequenced in a study of Ad26.COV2.S vaccination and SARS-CoV-2 variants. Sample treatment: some 19 received Ad26.COV2.S at low or high dose, single or two shots; about five received placebo; per-sample allocation not given. Sampling occurred on day 63 after the first vaccine or placebo injection. Clones were sequenced by immunoSEQ multiplex PCR, and TCRdb holds only the in-frame ones, with some missing. The profile shows 250,000 to 300,000 clones, roughly 86% of them singletons. Sequencing was performed on peripheral blood, taken in a trial of Ad26.COV2.S vaccine versus placebo. Receptors originate from a person between 18 and 65 years old who received the Ad26.COV2.S COVID-19 vaccine or a placebo.

The chain combines TRBV25-1 with TRBJ1-2; the match to TRBD1 covers 7 bases. The CDR3 is made up of 12 amino acids. Losses at the gene ends were 9 bases for V and 4 bases for J; bases not matched to a gene: 5. Per the germline V gene, CDR1 is MGHDK and CDR2 is SYGVNS. CDR3 sequence reads: CASQQGSYGYTF. In DNA, the CDR3 is TGTGCCAGTCAACAGGGGAGCTATGGCTACACCTTC.

V and J are TRBV6-5 and TRBJ2-1; possible D gene TRBD2, 6 bases. CDR1 is MNHEY and CDR2 is SVGAGI in the germline V gene. Deletions cut 7 bases from V and 3 bases from J, with 16 bases between. The CDR3 is 15 residues long. The CDR3 reads CASTSGGGDYNEQFF. DNA of the CDR3: TGTGCCAGCACTTCCGGGGGAGGAGACTACAATGAGCAGTTCTTC.

Comment on this clone: Its ends do not fully match the called genes, so a read error is possible. This chain connects TRBV7-2 to TRBJ2-7; TRBD2 is a possible D gene (6 bases). CDR1 and CDR2 (germline): SGHTA, FQGNSA. The CDR3 has 12 amino acids. In nucleotides, the CDR3 is TGTGCCAGCAGCTTGCTACCGGGACTGATGAATTTC. Translation gives CASSLLPGLMNF. Looking up the rest from reference TRBV7-2 and TRBJ2-7 gives the full variable domain: GAGVSQSPSNKVTEKGKDVELRCDPISGHTALYWYRQSLGQGLEFLIYFQGNSAPDKSGLPSDRFSAERTGGSVSTLTIQRTQQEDSAVYLCASSLLPGLMNFGPGTRLTVT.

The rearrangement links TRBV11-2 to TRBJ2-7; the match to TRBD2 covers 8 bases. Looked up from germline, CDR1 is SGHAT and CDR2 is FQNNGV. This CDR3 is 15 amino acids long. The J segment lost 2 bases and the V segment lost 0 bases, leaving 3 bases of the junction unmatched. As DNA, the CDR3 is TGTGCCAGCAGCTTAGATCCAGCGGGAGCCTACGAGCAGTACTTC. This translates into CASSLDPAGAYEQYF.

This chain links TRBV6-5 with TRBJ2-3; 10 nucleotides line up with TRBD2. The CDR3 runs to 15 residues. CDR1 and CDR2 from the germline V gene are MNHEY and SVGAGI. With V trimmed by 0 bases and J by 4 bases, 1 base remained unmatched. The CDR3 protein is CASSYSGTSADTQYF. The CDR3 DNA is TGTGCCAGCAGTTACTCGGGGACTAGCGCAGATACGCAGTATTTT.

The rearrangement joins TRBV7-9 to TRBJ1-2, with 9 bases fitting TRBD1. Germline V lookup: CDR1 SEHNR, CDR2 FQNEAQ (reference sequence). This CDR3 comprises 13 residues. Trimming at V came to 1 base and at J to 8 bases, leaving 2 bases not matched to a gene. CDR3 residues: CASSLGDRVGYTF. The CDR3 coding sequence is TGTGCCAGCAGCTTAGGGGACAGGGTCGGCTACACCTTC.

This chain uses TRBV3-1 (or the pseudogene TRBV3-2) with TRBJ2-1, with 13 bases fitting TRBD2. V lost 6 bases and J lost 9; bases outside the gene matches: 8. This CDR3 is 15 amino acids long. CDR1 is LGHDT, CDR2 YNNKEL, per germline (reference sequence). Here the CDR3 DNA reads TGTGCCAGCAGGGATGGACTAGCGGGAGTGGGTGAGCAGTTCTTC. Its protein product is CASRDGLAGVGEQFF.

V and J are TRBV6-6 and TRBJ1-5, with D maybe TRBD1 (6 bases). V was trimmed by 6 bases and J by 3 bases, leaving 15 bases between them. The germline V gene encodes CDR1 MNHNY and CDR2 SVGAGI (reference sequence). The CDR3 has 15 residues. The CDR3 DNA is TGTGCCAGCAGGGCCAGGGGTGCGGACAATCAGCCCCAGCATTTT. Its translation: CASRARGADNQPQHF.

The rearrangement links TRBV3-1 (or the pseudogene TRBV3-2) to TRBJ1-5; 8 bases are shared with TRBD1. CDR3 size: 14 residues. Germline CDR1 is LGHDT and CDR2 is YNNKEL (reference sequence). The trim removed 4 bases at V and 7 bases at J, leaving 6 bases unmatched. CDR3 nucleotides: TGTGCCAGCAGCCTTGGACAGGGTGGACAGCCCCAGCATTTT. It codes for CASSLGQGGQPQHF.

The chain recombines TRBV7-9 with TRBJ1-1; the D is unclear. Trimming took 1 base from V and 12 from J, leaving 9 bases between them. The CDR3 length is 11 residues. Germline values: CDR1 SEHNR, CDR2 FQNEAQ (reference sequence). This CDR3 reads CASSLEWKTFF. The CDR3 DNA follows: TGTGCCAGCAGCTTAGAGTGGAAAACTTTCTTT.

The rearrangement uses TRBV5-1 and TRBJ1-4; D may be TRBD1 (6 bases). The V and J ends lost 4 bases and 4 bases respectively, with 14 bases between them. The CDR3 extends over 15 amino acids. CDR1 is SGHRS, CDR2 YFSETQ, per germline. The CDR3 DNA sequence: TGCGCCAGCAGCAAACTGACAGGCGATAATGAAAAACTGTTTTTT. Amino acids: CASSKLTGDNEKLFF.

V is TRBV6-5 and J is TRBJ1-2; D gene ambiguous. CDR3 length: 15 residues. Germline V gene lookup returns CDR1 MNHEY and CDR2 SVGAGI. Trimming cost V 8 bases and J 6 bases, with 22 bases left between them. CDR3: CASCLTSVDEDGYTF. The DNA of the CDR3 is TGTGCCAGCTGCCTCACCTCAGTGGACGAGGATGGCTACACCTTC.

The rearrangement links TRBV28 to TRBJ2-7; D is uncertain. Looked up from germline, CDR1 is MDHEN and CDR2 is SYDVKM. The CDR3 covers 14 residues. Trimming cost V 5 bases and J 0 bases, with 11 bases left between them. The CDR3 bases are TGTGCCAGCAGTCCGTTTCTAAGCTCCTACGAGCAGTACTTC. As protein: CASSPFLSSYEQYF.

The V and J genes are TRBV7-6 and TRBJ2-5; D is unresolved. The germline V gene has CDR1 SGHVS and CDR2 FNYEAQ. The CDR3 runs 13 residues. Deletions cut 5 bases from V and 1 base from J, with 8 bases between. CDR3 nucleotides: TGTGCCAGCAGCCCCAGACCCCAAGAGACCCAGTACTTC. This encodes CASSPRPQETQYF.

This clone has just one count. The chain carries TRBV5-1 and TRBJ1-1; D perhaps matches TRBD1 (6 bases). Germline V gives CDR1 SGHRS, CDR2 YFSETQ. Trimming removed 1 base at V and 4 bases at J, with 11 bases between. The CDR3 is 14 residues long. CDR3 sequence: CASSLNRASTEAFF. CDR3 sequence (DNA): TGCGCCAGCAGCTTGAACAGGGCCAGCACTGAAGCTTTCTTT.